The rows below give T cell receptor beta chains drawn from one sample of a study of T cells in Graves' hyperthyroidism and ophthalmopathy. TCRdb recomputed calls from the multiplex PCR reads with MiXCR, one row per CDR3 protein. The sample has 500,000 to 650,000 distinct CDR3 sequences, approximately 15% seen once; the top ten hold around an eighth. Sequences were obtained from blood. These receptors all stem from a woman between 45 and 65 years old with Graves' ophthalmopathy. The CDR3 runs from the conserved cysteine through the conserved F or W. The D gene is left open where the match is weak. Part of the rows lack a size; the others show once, few, many or a class for expanded clones.

len,v_gene,abundance,j_gene,d_gene,CDR3nt,CDR3aa
15,TRBV4-3,few,TRBJ2-1,-,TGCGCCAGCAGCCAAGGATGGGGAACTGGGGATGAGCAGTTCTTC,CASSQGWGTGDEQFF
16,TRBV24-1,-,TRBJ2-1,TRBD1,TGTGCCACCAGTGGTTTAACAGGGGGCTCCTACAATGAGCAGTTCTTC,CATSGLTGGSYNEQFF
14,TRBV7-9,many,TRBJ1-6,-,TGTGCCAGCAGCTTGGGGGACACCACTTCACCCCTCCACTTT,CASSLGDTTSPLHF
13,TRBV19,many,TRBJ1-5,-,TGTGCCAGTAGTATCGGGGGGTATCAGCCCCAGCATTTT,CASSIGGYQPQHF
16,TRBV7-9,many,TRBJ1-2,TRBD1,TGTGCCAGCAACCTAATTATAGGGACAGGGGTGTATGGCTACACCTTC,CASNLIIGTGVYGYTF
15,TRBV4-3,few,TRBJ1-1,-,TGCGCCAGCAGCCAAACTACAACAGGGAGGACTGAAGCTTTCTTT,CASSQTTTGRTEAFF
14,TRBV28,many,TRBJ2-1,-,TGTGCCAGCAGCCCAGCGGGTGACTACAATGAGCAATTCTTC,CASSPAGDYNEQFF
16,TRBV2,-,TRBJ1-2,-,TGTGCCAGCAGCGCCAAAGGCGGCAGGGGAATCTATGGCTACACCTTC,CASSAKGGRGIYGYTF
13,TRBV24-1,-,TRBJ2-5,-,TGTGCCACCAGTGTACAGGGTCGGGAGACCCAGTACTTC,CATSVQGRETQYF
16,TRBV9,few,TRBJ2-1,TRBD1,TGTGCCAGCAGCGTTCCCGGGACAGGGGGCTACAATGAGCAGTTCTTC,CASSVPGTGGYNEQFF
15,TRBV2,many,TRBJ2-2,TRBD1,TGTGCCAGCATTTTAACAGGGGGCGGAACCGGGGAGCTGTTTTTT,CASILTGGGTGELFF
19,TRBV6-5,many,TRBJ2-2,-,TGTGCCAGCAGTTACTCCCGAGAAGAAGACTCGACAAACACCGGGGAGCTGTTTTTT,CASSYSREEDSTNTGELFF
14,TRBV3-1,many,TRBJ2-7,-,TGTGCCAGCAGCCAAGACCCCATGGCCTACGAGCAGTACTTC,CASSQDPMAYEQYF
16,TRBV7-2,-,TRBJ1-5,TRBD1,TGTGCCAGCAGCTCGACAGGGGCTTTAAGCAATCAGCCCCAGCATTTT,CASSSTGALSNQPQHF
13,TRBV28,many,TRBJ2-7,TRBD2,TGTGCCAGTACGCTAGCGGTGCCCTACGAGCAGTACTTC,CASTLAVPYEQYF
12,TRBV20-1,many,TRBJ2-7,-,TGCAGTGCCTGCGGGCGTGTGGGTGAGCAGTACTTC,CSACGRVGEQYF
16,TRBV2,many,TRBJ1-6,TRBD1,TGTGCCAGCAGTAGGACAGGGGGCCAAAATAATTCACCCCTCCACTTT,CASSRTGGQNNSPLHF
16,TRBV7-9,many,TRBJ2-3,-,TGTGCCAGCAGCCACACAGGGACGCTGAGCACAGATACGCAGTATTTT,CASSHTGTLSTDTQYF
15,TRBV7-9,-,TRBJ1-2,-,TGTGCCAGCAGCTCCCCGGGCGGGGATAACTATGGCTACACCTTC,CASSSPGGDNYGYTF
15,TRBV7-2,many,TRBJ2-7,TRBD2,TGTGCCAGCAGACCGGGACTAGCGGGAGCCGGCGAGCAGTACTTC,CASRPGLAGAGEQYF
13,TRBV5-1,-,TRBJ2-5,-,TGCGCCAGCAGCGTCAGGGGTCTGGAGACCCAGTACTTC,CASSVRGLETQYF
14,TRBV7-3,-,TRBJ1-3,TRBD1,TGTGCCAGCAGCAAAACAGGGGGCGAAAACACCATATATTTT,CASSKTGGENTIYF
13,TRBV9,many,TRBJ2-1,-,TGTGCCAGCAGCGTAGGGGCGGAAGGAGAGCAGTTCTTC,CASSVGAEGEQFF
13,TRBV20-1,many,TRBJ2-5,-,TGCAGTGCGATTCGAGCGGATCAAGAGACCCAGTACTTC,CSAIRADQETQYF
14,TRBV5-4,many,TRBJ2-7,TRBD1,TGTGCCAGCAGCCCTCAGACAGGGCCCTACGAGCAGTACTTC,CASSPQTGPYEQYF
17,TRBV12-3/TRBV12-4,-,TRBJ2-1,TRBD2,TGTGCCAGCAGATCTCCCCGGGGACTAGCGGTAGGGGGTGAGCAGTTCTTC,CASRSPRGLAVGGEQFF
14,TRBV10-3,-,TRBJ1-5,-,TGTGCCATCAGTGGCCAGGGTTTTGAACAGCCCCAGCATTTT,CAISGQGFEQPQHF
14,TRBV19,-,TRBJ2-4,TRBD2,TGTGCCAGTAGTGAGGGACTAGCGGGGAAGCGGAAGTACTTC,CASSEGLAGKRKYF
15,TRBV27,few,TRBJ1-1,-,TGTGCCAGCAGTTTAGCGGGGGGATTGATCACTGAAGCTTTCTTT,CASSLAGGLITEAFF
16,TRBV28,many,TRBJ1-2,-,TGTGCCAGCAGTTTTAGGACTTCGATTAGATTATATGGCTACACCTTC,CASSFRTSIRLYGYTF
16,TRBV28,many,TRBJ2-1,-,TGTGCCAGCAGGAGGAGCGTGGGGGTGGGCTACAATGAGCAGTTCTTC,CASRRSVGVGYNEQFF
13,TRBV20-1,-,TRBJ1-5,-,TGCAGTGCTAGATGGGGGAGAAATCAGCCCCAGCATTTT,CSARWGRNQPQHF
16,TRBV7-2,few,TRBJ2-2,-,TGTGCCAGCAGCCGAGGGGCAGGATTGGACCCCGGGGAGCTGTTTTTT,CASSRGAGLDPGELFF
14,TRBV20-1,-,TRBJ2-1,TRBD2,TGCAGTGCGAGGGGGCTAGCGGGAGTCACTGAGCAGTTCTTC,CSARGLAGVTEQFF
13,TRBV20-1,many,TRBJ2-5,-,TGCAGTGCTAGAGGTCCTAGCTATGAGACCCAGTACTTC,CSARGPSYETQYF
15,TRBV5-5,many,TRBJ2-7,TRBD1,TGTGCCAGCAGTTTCGCCGGGACAGGAACCTACGAGCAGTACTTC,CASSFAGTGTYEQYF
16,TRBV7-8,few,TRBJ1-5,TRBD1,TGTGCCAGCAGCTTCCGACAGGGCGATAGCAATCAGCCCCAGCATTTT,CASSFRQGDSNQPQHF
12,TRBV10-2,once,TRBJ2-5,-,TGCGCCAGCAGCCGGGTCCGAGAGACCCAGTACTTC,CASSRVRETQYF
14,TRBV6-5,many,TRBJ1-2,-,TGTGCCAGCAGTTACTCGATTGGCGATTATGGCTACACCTTC,CASSYSIGDYGYTF
13,TRBV2,-,TRBJ1-2,TRBD1,TGTGCCAGCTCAGGACAGGGGGCCGACGGCTACACCTTC,CASSGQGADGYTF
15,TRBV24-1,many,TRBJ2-7,TRBD2,TGTGCCACCAGTGATACCGGGACTAGCGGCTACGAGCAGTACTTC,CATSDTGTSGYEQYF
14,TRBV5-1,many,TRBJ2-3,-,TGCGCCAGCAGGTCGGAACCTAAGCTAGATACGCAGTATTTT,CASRSEPKLDTQYF